Presented here are 21 T cell receptor beta chains from one specimen sequenced in a study of identical twins. TCRdb re-analysed the 5' RACE reads in MiXCR, keeping a single row per CDR3 protein. Among hundreds of thousands of distinct CDR3 sequences listed, 5.5% to 6.5% were seen once. The specimen was naive T cells sorted from blood. The receptors originated from a man younger than 30 in good health.

This clonotype was found many times. The V and J genes are TRBV29-1 and TRBJ1-1; the D is unclear. V was cut by 3 bases and J by 3 bases, with 26 bases left in between. In germline, CDR1 is SQVTM, CDR2 ANQGSEA. The CDR3 totals 18 residues. CDR3 amino acids: CSVDQASGGYGFYTEAFF. The CDR3 nucleotides are TGCAGCGTTGACCAAGCCTCGGGAGGGTATGGGTTCTACACTGAAGCTTTCTTT.

This clonotype was detected a few times. The rearrangement uses TRBV5-5 and TRBJ2-5; 7 bases align to TRBD1. V trimming: 0 bases; J trimming: 1 base; junction bases outside the gene matches: 6. The CDR3 totals 16 residues. Germline assignment: CDR1 SGHKS and CDR2 YYEKEE (reference sequence). CDR3 residues: CASSLDRQGSQETQYF. CDR3 in DNA: TGTGCCAGCAGCTTGGATAGACAGGGTTCCCAAGAGACCCAGTACTTC.

Many counts were recorded for this clonotype. The chain employs TRBV12-3 or TRBV12-4 and TRBJ2-1, with 11 positions matching TRBD2. V trimming: 6 bases; J trimming: 7 bases; junction bases outside the gene matches: 8. This CDR3 contains 15 residues. The CDR3: CASRLAGGSRNEQFF. The CDR3, as DNA: TGTGCCAGCAGGCTAGCGGGAGGAAGTCGGAATGAGCAGTTCTTC.

The sample holds a few counts of this clonotype. The junction departs from the called germline gene at one end, perhaps through a read error. The CDR3 loop reads CASSHPGRSDHF. CDR3 sequence (DNA): TGCGCCAGCAGTCACCCGGGCAGGTCCGATCACTTC. The V and J genes are TRBV23-1 and TRBJ2-5; D unclear. TRBV23-1 is known as an ORF, though its function is uncertain. The CDR3 runs 12 residues.

In its sample, this clonotype was seen a few times. V gene TRBV20-1 combines with J gene TRBJ2-1; no reliable D call. Trimming pared 6 bases from V and 4 bases from J, leaving 13 bases between. The CDR3 runs 13 residues. Germline V CDR1 and CDR2: DFQATT, SNEGSKA (reference sequence). The CDR3 reads CSALVGTYNEQFF. The CDR3 DNA is TGCAGTGCCCTGGTGGGAACATACAATGAGCAGTTCTTC.

This chain uses TRBV20-1 with TRBJ2-2; 9 bases match TRBD1. The CDR3 is 16 amino acids. Trimming took 6 bases from V and 1 from J; bases not matched to a gene: 9. CDR1 is DFQATT and CDR2 is SNEGSKA in the germline V gene (reference sequence). The CDR3: CSAPGPGQGNTGELFF. CDR3 sequence (DNA): TGCAGTGCCCCCGGCCCGGGACAGGGGAACACCGGGGAGCTGTTTTTT.

This clonotype has at least ten counts. The rearrangement links TRBV20-1 to TRBJ2-5; 7 positions agree with TRBD2. V gave up 5 bases and J gave up 5 bases; unmatched junction bases: 14. The germline V gene has CDR1 DFQATT and CDR2 SNEGSKA (reference sequence). The CDR3 has 15 amino acids. CDR3 region: CSALAGELGTETQYF. CDR3 sequence (DNA): TGCAGTGCTCTGGCGGGAGAATTGGGAACGGAGACCCAGTACTTC.

This clonotype came up many times. V is TRBV10-2 and J is TRBJ2-2, with unresolved D. Trimming cost V 3 bases and J 4 bases, with 12 bases left between them. Germline V CDR1 and CDR2: WSHSY, SAAADI. This CDR3 has 15 residues. The CDR3 spells CASSERVSGTGELFF. Written as DNA, the CDR3 is TGCGCCAGCAGTGAAAGGGTGTCGGGCACCGGGGAGCTGTTTTTT.

This clonotype has only a few counts. J is TRBJ1-2 and V is TRBV7-9; 11 bases match TRBD1. The CDR3 contains 16 residues. The junction had 8 bases not matched to a gene; V was cut back by 3 bases and J by 5 bases. From germline, CDR1 is SEHNR and CDR2 FQNEAQ (reference sequence). The CDR3: CASSFGTGGFFYGYTF. The CDR3 nucleotides read TGTGCCAGCAGCTTCGGGACAGGGGGATTTTTTTATGGCTACACCTTC.

Of note for this clonotype: Just one base apart from a much larger clone, this may be a read error. The conserved final phenylalanine or tryptophan is absent from the CDR3, which likely points to a read error. V gene TRBV29-1 combines with J gene TRBJ2-5, with D perhaps being TRBD1 or TRBD2 (7 bases each). The CDR3 has 12 residues. CDR1 is SQVTM, CDR2 ANQGSEA, per germline. V was cut by 6 bases and J by 5 bases, with 13 bases left in between. Written as DNA, the CDR3 is TGCAGCGTGGGGGGGACAGTGGAGACCCAGTACTCC. Translating gives CSVGGTVETQYS.

A few counts support this clonotype. This chain uses TRBV9 with TRBJ2-7, with 11 positions matching TRBD2. V was clipped by 2 bases and J by 12 bases; unmatched bases: 13. CDR1 SGDLS and CDR2 YYNGEE come from the germline V gene. The CDR3 is made up of 15 amino acids. The CDR3: CASSVLAGGPGSLYF. The CDR3 bases are TGTGCCAGCAGCGTCTTAGCGGGAGGGCCCGGGAGTTTGTACTTC.

The gene calls are TRBV7-6 and TRBJ2-2; D not resolved. This CDR3 is 12 amino acids long. Germline V CDR1 and CDR2: SGHVS, FNYEAQ. Trimming stripped 5 bases from V and 7 bases from J, with 8 bases between. As DNA, the CDR3 is TGTGCCAGCAGCCCTAATCACGGGGAGCTGTTTTTT. It translates to CASSPNHGELFF.

Only a few counts were recorded for this clonotype. The V call is TRBV5-1, the J call TRBJ2-3, with 11 bases fitting TRBD2. Unmatched junction bases numbered 4, after V lost 5 bases and J lost 5 bases. Per germline, CDR1 SGHRS and CDR2 YFSETQ. This CDR3 spans 14 amino acids. This CDR3 is CASSQGTSGDTQYF. CDR3 DNA sequence: TGCGCCAGCAGTCAAGGGACTAGCGGAGATACGCAGTATTTT.

Only a few counts were recorded for this clonotype. The rearrangement links TRBV21-1 to TRBJ2-2; the DNA was not used to check the table's D call, TRBD1. TRBV21-1 is annotated as a pseudogene. The length of the CDR3 is 15 residues. The CDR3 reads CASSKDGQNTGELFF. In nucleotides, the CDR3 is TGTGCCAGCAGCAAAGATGGACAGAACACCGGGGAGCTGTTTTTT.

This sequence joins TRBV6-2 or TRBV6-3 and TRBJ2-1; the D call may be TRBD1 or TRBD2 (5 bases each). Germline V gene data show CDR1 as MNHEY and CDR2 as SVGEGT. The CDR3 is made up of 19 amino acids. V lost 0 bases and J 2 bases, leaving 20 bases between the germline ends. CDR3 in DNA: TGTGCCAGCAGTTACTCCCCCCCCTCCCTTAGGGACCCCTACAATGAGCAGTTCTTC. Translated, it gives CASSYSPPSLRDPYNEQFF.

This clonotype was observed a few times. The chain links TRBV4-2 to TRBJ2-7; possible D gene TRBD2, 7 bases. The V and J ends lost 0 bases and 9 bases respectively, with 15 bases between them. Germline V gene sequence: CDR1 LGHNA, CDR2 YNFKEQ. This CDR3 region has 14 residues. As DNA, the CDR3 is TGTGCCAGCAGCCAAGAGGTGGGGGGGCGCGGGCAGTACTTC. Translation gives CASSQEVGGRGQYF.

This sequence joins TRBV2 and TRBJ2-2; D ambiguous. This CDR3 region has 15 residues. Germline CDR1 reads SNHLY; CDR2 reads FYNNEI. Trimming pared 2 bases from V and 0 bases from J, leaving 7 bases between. The CDR3 DNA is TGTGCCAGCAGTGAAAGGGTTACGAACACCGGGGAGCTGTTTTTT. Encoded protein: CASSERVTNTGELFF.

This CDR3 is CASSYSSIRGGPYEQYF. The DNA of the CDR3 is TGTGCCAGCAGTTACTCGAGTATACGGGGGGGCCCCTACGAGCAGTACTTC. This sequence joins TRBV6-5 and TRBJ2-7, with 8 bases lining up with TRBD2. After removal of 0 bases from V and 2 bases from J, the junction contained 9 bases not matched to a gene. This CDR3 region has 17 residues. CDR1 and CDR2 (germline): MNHEY, SVGAGI.

This clonotype was found a few times. The genes are TRBV7-8 and TRBJ2-1, with 8 bases matching TRBD2. CDR3 length equals 16 residues. The ends lost 5 bases at V and 10 bases at J; junction bases unmatched: 16. Germline CDR1 reads SGHVS; CDR2 reads FQNEAQ. The CDR3, as DNA: TGTGCCAGCAGCCCCGCCTTGCGGGAGGCCGAGGGGGAGCAGTTCTTC. Residues: CASSPALREAEGEQFF.

This clonotype appeared a few times. The chain combines TRBV29-1 with TRBJ1-5; D remains unclear. V was shortened by 4 bases and J by 8 bases, with 6 bases between the two germline ends. This CDR3 has 10 amino acids. Germline values: CDR1 SQVTM, CDR2 ANQGSEA. The CDR3 nucleotides are TGCAGCGTTGTTACCAAGCCCCAGCATTTT. Its translation is CSVVTKPQHF.

This clonotype has more than one count but fewer than ten. This chain joins TRBV7-2 and TRBJ2-7; 7 bases fit TRBD2. Trimming took 0 bases from V and 3 from J; bases not matched to a gene: 8. The V gene's germline CDR1 is SGHTA and CDR2 FQGNSA. The length of the CDR3 is 16 residues. This chain's CDR3 is CASSLAGASGIYEQYF. The CDR3 DNA reads as TGTGCCAGCAGCTTAGCCGGGGCTAGCGGAATCTACGAGCAGTACTTC.